The sequence of this T cell receptor beta chain was determined in a study of T cell responses to AZD1222 COVID-19 vaccine. Pooling covered second doses at about 4 or about 12 weeks. Study-level results: Dominant at 160-218 and 743-854, vaccine-associated CD4 TCRs also spanned spike. Donor demographics were predominantly white British with a female majority; clonal diversity may be underestimated. Increased Spike-specific TCR breadth and depth were observed after two AZD1222 doses.

In germline, CDR1 is LNHNV, CDR2 YYDKDF (reference sequence). V shed 3 bases, J shed 3 bases, and the junction held 4 bases outside the gene matches. CDR3 length: 14 amino acids. Libraries were prepared by immunoSEQ multiplex PCR; TCRdb keeps only in-frame clonotypes and omits some of them. The table shows 180,000 or so clones, with about 91% occurring only once. Concerning this clone: What it recognizes is unknown.

The TCR was taken from an adult who received the AZD1222 COVID-19 vaccine. The specimen comprised peripheral blood, sampled 28 days after the second AZD1222 dose. The chain combines TRBV15 with TRBJ1-1; 7 bases fit TRBD1. CDR3 amino acids: CATSSDRADTEAFF. The CDR3 DNA follows: TGTGCCACCAGCAGCGACAGGGCGGACACTGAAGCTTTCTTT.